This TCR beta chain was sequenced in a study of regulatory T cells in long-lasting Graves disease. Overall study context: Graves' patients with a new diagnosis had received antithyroid drugs under 3 months.

The time point was: newly diagnosed GD, antithyroid drugs for less than 3 months. TCR sequences were obtained from RNA taken from PBMCs. Study findings and constraints: More public clonotypes were shared by persistent patients (approximately 3,000) than by new patients (about 1,000).

In building TCR beta libraries, iRepertoire HTBI primers were used together with Arm-PCR of CDR3 regions. MiXCR, applied by TCRdb to the multiplex PCR reads, yields one record per CDR3 protein. The sample has under 400,000 distinct CDR3 sequences; over 15% are singletons. This clonotype was seen at least ten times. What it binds is not known. Germline V lookup: CDR1 SGHRS, CDR2 YFSETQ. V was pared by 4 bases and J by 6 bases, with 8 bases of the junction left unmatched. The length of the CDR3 is 14 residues. This sample also belongs to another study, concerning T cells in Graves' hyperthyroidism and ophthalmopathy. That investigation notes: Most clonotypes expanded in the thyroid (above 0.001) were also present in blood.

Sequenced material: peripheral blood mononuclear cells (PBMCs), taken at new diagnosis, from a patient treated with antithyroid drugs. The clonotype originates from a man aged 35 to 55 with Graves disease. V and J are TRBV5-1 and TRBJ2-3; TRBD1 matches 7 bases. Here the CDR3 DNA reads TGCGCCAGCAGCGACACAGGGGAGCTGGATACGCAGTATTTT. Translating it yields CASSDTGELDTQYF. The whole variable domain, filled in from reference TRBV5-1 and TRBJ2-3, reads KAGVTQTPRYLIKTRGQQVTLSCSPISGHRSVSWYQQTPGQGLQFLFEYFSETQRNKGNFPGRFSGRQFSNSRSEMNVSTLELGDSALYLCASSDTGELDTQYFGPGTRLTVL.